The source of this T cell receptor (beta chain) is a study of cytomegalovirus exposure and HLA in healthy donors. Study observations and caveats: Presence/absence analysis assumed near-uniform sequencing depth across donors. Highly shared variants forming one cluster were likely a sequencing artifact. In a later analysis, about 17,000 TCR beta sequences were associated with HLA alleles at 0.05 false discovery rate.

Per the germline V gene, CDR1 is MGHRA and CDR2 is YSYEKL. Trimming at V came to 2 bases and at J to 0 bases, leaving 11 bases not matched to a gene. The CDR3 totals 20 residues. PCR primers comprised 60 Vbeta and 13 Jbeta primers. Assay used: immunoSEQ multiplex PCR; TCRdb lists only in-frame clones, some missing. The sample lists 160,000 or so clones; 80% to 85% were seen once. Concerning this clone: As yet, its antigen is unknown.

Sequenced material: PBMCs. The rearrangement links TRBV4-1 to TRBJ1-5, with 12 bases fitting TRBD1. The origin of this receptor is a man aged 50-60 years in good health and CMV-seropositive. The CDR3 loop reads CASSQLPGTGGYYSNQPQHF. The CDR3 coding sequence is TGCGCCAGCAGCCAACTCCCGGGGACAGGGGGCTACTATAGCAATCAGCCCCAGCATTTT.